Each of the 13 T cell receptor beta chains below was sequenced from the same sample in a study of T cell changes during pregnancy in multiple sclerosis. Profiling relied on immunoSEQ multiplex PCR, and the TCRdb table lists in-frame clones only, not all of them. Of 90,000 to 150,000 clones listed, 93% are singletons. This material consisted of peripheral blood, taken before pregnancy. These receptors were collected from a female donor with multiple sclerosis, enrolled in a pregnancy study.

The rearrangement uses TRBV7-2 and TRBJ2-5; 7 bases agree with TRBD2. CDR1 is SGHTA and CDR2 is FQGNSA in the germline V gene. With V trimmed by 1 base and J by 4 bases, 9 bases remained unmatched. The CDR3 contains 16 residues. CDR3: CASSLGGRGAGETQYF. For the CDR3, the DNA is TGTGCCAGCAGCTTAGGCGGGAGAGGGGCCGGAGAGACCCAGTACTTC.

The chain employs TRBV14 and TRBJ2-1; no reliable D call. Trimming took off 3 bases at V and 4 bases at J, with 19 bases between the two ends. Germline V gene lookup returns CDR1 SGHDN and CDR2 FVKESK. The CDR3 consists of 17 residues. The CDR3 is CASSHETRLSRYNEQFF. CDR3 nucleotides: TGTGCCAGCAGCCATGAGACTCGCCTTTCGAGGTACAATGAGCAGTTCTTC.

V is TRBV10-3 and J is TRBJ1-2; 9 bases agree with TRBD1. Germline values: CDR1 ENHRY, CDR2 SYGVKD. V was clipped by 10 bases and J by 0 bases; unmatched bases: 6. This CDR3 has 14 residues. The CDR3, as DNA: TGTGCCACCGGACAGGGGAACCCTAACTATGGCTACACCTTC. Amino acid sequence: CATGQGNPNYGYTF.

V usage is TRBV19 and J usage is TRBJ1-5; D not resolved. Trimming left V 3 bases short and J 0 bases short, with 9 bases between. The CDR3 consists of 15 residues. Germline V gives CDR1 LNHDA, CDR2 SQIVND (reference sequence). The CDR3, as DNA: TGTGCCAGTAGTATGCCAGGTGATAGCAATCAGCCCCAGCATTTT. It translates to CASSMPGDSNQPQHF.

J is TRBJ1-1 and V is TRBV30; 8 bases are a match to TRBD1. Trimming cost V 5 bases and J 4 bases; bases outside gene matches: 6. The V gene's germline CDR1 is GTSNPN and CDR2 SVGIG (reference sequence). This CDR3 region has 13 residues. The CDR3 sequence: CAWAGGQGTEAFF. CDR3 in DNA: TGTGCCTGGGCAGGGGGCCAGGGCACTGAAGCTTTCTTT.

The rearrangement joins TRBV27 to TRBJ2-7; 10 bases are shared with TRBD2. Germline V lookup: CDR1 MNHEY, CDR2 SMNVEV (reference sequence). The CDR3 contains 16 residues. Germline trimming cut 7 bases from V and 4 bases from J; bases unmatched to any gene: 13. CDR3 in amino acids: CASKPLASGSGYEQYF. The CDR3, as DNA: TGTGCCAGCAAACCCCTCGCTAGCGGGAGTGGGTACGAGCAGTACTTC.

The chain joins TRBV6-5 to TRBJ2-7, with 11 bases that match TRBD2. The ends lost 5 bases at V and 1 base at J; junction bases unmatched: 4. CDR1 is MNHEY and CDR2 is SVGAGI in the germline V gene. CDR3 length: 15 amino acids. CDR3 region: CASSPLAGGSYEQYF. The DNA for the CDR3 is TGTGCCAGCAGTCCCCTAGCGGGAGGTTCCTACGAGCAGTACTTC.

This chain links TRBV2 with TRBJ2-3; 9 bases map to TRBD2. The CDR3 totals 15 residues. J lost 6 bases, V lost 2 bases, and 6 bases had no gene match. Germline CDR1 is SNHLY and CDR2 is FYNNEI. Written as DNA, the CDR3 is TGTGCCAGCAGTGAAAGGAGCGGGGGGAGGGATACGCAGTATTTT. It is translated as CASSERSGGRDTQYF.

The chain links TRBV19 to TRBJ1-2; perhaps TRBD1 as D (5 bases). Per germline, CDR1 LNHDA and CDR2 SQIVND (reference sequence). Deletions cut 8 bases from V and 6 bases from J, with 16 bases between. This CDR3 spans 13 amino acids. The CDR3 DNA follows: TGTGCCAGTCGGTCGCAGGGACTCGATGGCTACACCTTC. Translating gives CASRSQGLDGYTF.

This chain uses TRBV7-3 with TRBJ1-3, with a possible D match to TRBD1 (5 bases). Trimming removed 3 bases at V and 2 bases at J, with 14 bases between. From germline, CDR1 is SGHTA and CDR2 FQGTGA. This CDR3 is built from 16 residues. In DNA, the CDR3 is TGTGCCAGCAGCTTGAACGGGCAGGGCACTGGAAACACCATATATTTT. This translates into CASSLNGQGTGNTIYF.

V is TRBV7-2 and J is TRBJ2-5; 11 bases fit TRBD2. After removal of 5 bases from V and 4 bases from J, the junction contained 9 bases not matched to a gene. The germline V gene encodes CDR1 SGHTA and CDR2 FQGNSA. The CDR3 is made up of 16 amino acids. CDR3 sequence reads: CASSPRGTSGSETQYF. The DNA of the CDR3 is TGTGCCAGCAGCCCGCGGGGGACTAGCGGTTCAGAGACCCAGTACTTC.

The chain joins TRBV4-2 to TRBJ2-1; a possible D gene is TRBD1 (6 bases). This CDR3 contains 15 residues. V lost 5 bases, J lost 2 bases, and 13 bases lay in between. The V gene's germline CDR1 is LGHNA and CDR2 YNFKEQ. In nucleotides, the CDR3 is TGTGCCAGCAGCTCGGCAGGGGACGCCTACAATGAGCAGTTCTTC. It yields the protein CASSSAGDAYNEQFF.

V gene TRBV19 combines with J gene TRBJ2-7; 15 bases fit TRBD2. The CDR3 loop spans 15 amino acids. J lost 1 base, V lost 8 bases, and 3 bases had no gene match. Per the germline V gene, CDR1 is LNHDA and CDR2 is SQIVND (reference sequence). Written as DNA, the CDR3 is TGTGCCAGTGGGACTAGCGGGAGGAAATCCTACGAGCAGTACTTC. This codes for CASGTSGRKSYEQYF. Based on the CDR3 plus reference TRBV19 and TRBJ2-7, the full variable domain is DGGITQSPKYLFRKEGQNVTLSCEQNLNHDAMYWYRQDPGQGLRLIYYSQIVNDFQKGDIAEGYSVSREKKESFPLTVTSAQKNPTAFYLCASGTSGRKSYEQYFGPGTRLTVT.